This T cell receptor (beta chain) was obtained from a study of blood T cell repertoires in COVID-19. Study information: Acute and convalescent COVID-19 samples came from the United States, Italy and Spain.

Profiled with immunoSEQ multiplex PCR; TCRdb holds only in-frame clones, not every one. This sample yields 110,000 to 150,000 clones, of which nearly 85% are seen a single time; over 35% belongs to the top ten. The trim removed 0 bases at V and 6 bases at J, leaving 6 bases unmatched. Germline V CDR1 and CDR2: LGHDT, YNNKEL (reference sequence). This CDR3 comprises 17 residues. The chain joins TRBV3-1 (or the pseudogene TRBV3-2) to TRBJ2-2, with 11 bases that match TRBD2. The material sequenced was peripheral blood. This receptor was obtained from a human donor in a cohort sampled during active COVID-19. The CDR3 bases are TGTGCCAGCAGCCAAGAAAAATTACTAGCGGGAGCCGGGGAGCTGTTTTTT. It translates to CASSQEKLLAGAGELFF.